This T cell receptor beta chain was identified during a study of T cells in Graves' hyperthyroidism and ophthalmopathy (dated by TCRdb to between 2018 and 2021). Some background on the complete study: Peripheral blood was collected at initial diagnosis, before any treatment. To identify TCR V-J signatures that set the groups apart, the researchers used a discovery cohort of about a hundred patients, made up of 43 with Graves' ophthalmopathy and 57 with stable Graves' hyperthyroidism. After blood sampling, hyperthyroidism patients were treated with methimazole at a starting dose of 30 mg daily, and ophthalmopathy patients were treated with high-dose intravenous methylprednisolone. Prospective prediction of ophthalmopathy was tested in an independent validation cohort consisting of some 18 hyperthyroidism patients and around 17 patients who later progressed to ophthalmopathy. In several Graves' hyperthyroidism patients, the study also compared T-cell repertoires from thyroid tissue with T-cell repertoires from blood. TCR Vbeta CDR3 sequencing of 140 or so peripheral blood samples (under 45 ophthalmopathy, roughly 72 hyperthyroidism and approximately 17 progressor patients) is reported in the paper. The approximately 98 discovery patients were randomly divided into training and test sets at a 7:3 ratio.

The TCR beta CDR3 regions were amplified from the RNA transcripts. The TCR CDR3 was subjected to a first round of RT-PCR using the HTBI primer set and the Qiagen OneStep RT-PCR kit. Libraries were constructed in a second round of multiplex PCR, after which size selection and purification were carried out. Sequencing of the libraries was done on an Illumina HiSeq2000 using paired-end 100 bp reads. Turning to the authors' computational methods: SOAPnuke was used to process the raw data, removing reads that contained adapters or uncalled bases, had a mean Phred below 15, or lacked an exact match to the constant primer or identifier. High-quality paired reads were merged using COPE v1.2.5, and each unique nucleotide sequence was defined as a clonotype. MiTCR v1.1 was used to align the clonotypes against IMGT TRBV, TRBD and TRBJ reference segments. The analysis was restricted to V-J combinations with a frequency above 0.0001, which together covered 99.2% of the repertoires. The TCS score was defined as F50 (clonal expansion) divided by E x V (chaos), with BLOSUM62-based TCRdist calculated between CDR3 peptides within each V-J. Welch's t-statistics and random forest reduced 500 to 550 V-J features to about 12, which were used in a naive Bayes classifier (R e1071). TCRdb reprocessing: public reads trimmed at Q25 with fastp, clones called with MiXCR, in-frame beta chains kept. CDR3 protein sequences are deduplicated, and each keeps its most common genes and DNA. For this entry, the V and J calls and clone size follow TCRdb and not the study's own pipeline. The sample table shows about 590,000 distinct CDR3 sequences, and 14% are seen once. 6.5% to 9% of the sample is held by the ten biggest clonotypes.

Results the study describes overall, beyond this receptor: During validation, the model predicted progression to ophthalmopathy a median of around six months ahead of onset, with more than 60% sensitivity and about 72% specificity. Sample size was not statistically predetermined, and investigators were not blinded to group allocation. Most expanded thyroid clonotypes (frequency above 0.001) were also detected in blood, suggesting blood repertoires may reflect thyroid immune responses. A model built on a 13 V-J signature distinguished ophthalmopathy from stable hyperthyroidism, reaching 85% to 90% sensitivity and about 81% specificity in cross-validation and 80%/75% in testing.

Moderately to severely active disease, a Clinical Activity Score of at least 3, a NOSPECS grade of at least 4, and a duration under 3 months were present in ophthalmopathy patients. The study excluded patients with uncontrolled infections, other autoimmune diseases, pregnancy or lactation. Clinical symptoms, serum thyroxine and TRAb, thyroid ultrasound, and orbital computed tomography formed the basis for the diagnoses. Ficoll-Paque density gradient centrifugation was used to isolate PBMCs from around 9.1 ml of fresh peripheral blood. Total RNA was extracted using Trizol reagent, and RNA quality was assessed on an Agilent 2100 Bioanalyzer. This clonotype occurred many times. It lacks a known antigen. There are no base qualities to consult, and no much larger clone falls within one base. Sample: blood. This clonotype originated in a young woman with Graves' ophthalmopathy.

The CDR3 has the sequence CASSYGLARNEQFF. Read as DNA, the sequence is TGTGCCAGCAGTTACGGACTAGCGCGAAATGAGCAGTTCTTC. This receptor chain uses TRBV6-6 and TRBJ2-1; a stretch of 9 junction bases matches TRBD2. CDR3 length: 14 amino acids, cysteine to phenylalanine. Kept here is only the CDR3 DNA, which spans 42 bases and is read in frame from base 1. Trimming leaves V shorter by 2 bases and J shorter by 7 bases, with the junction holding 3 bases beyond the gene matches. The CDR1 and CDR2 encoded by the germline V gene (reference sequence) are MNHNY and SVGAGI.